One and the same sample provided the 4 T cell receptor beta chains below, sequenced in a study of CD8 T cells in ankylosing spondylitis. TCRdb called the 5' RACE reads again in MiXCR, with one record for every CDR3 protein. The sample carries approximately 500,000 distinct CDR3 sequences, roughly 12% recorded once. Study results and limitations: Apparently characteristic of ankylosing spondylitis blood was a TCR beta motif (roughly eight highly homologous variants).

Antigens of these TCRs are unknown. Material: blood, either unsorted or a sorted T cell fraction (not recorded which). The origin of the receptors is a male donor with ankylosing spondylitis.

The chain combines TRBV2 with TRBJ1-5; no firm D call. The germline V and J ends were trimmed by 5 bases and 3 bases, with 11 bases remaining between them. Germline CDR1 SNHLY, CDR2 FYNNEI. The CDR3 spans 14 residues. CDR3 residues: CASSQAGFNQPQHF. CDR3 in DNA: TGTGCCAGCAGTCAGGCGGGCTTCAATCAGCCCCAGCATTTT.

The gene calls are TRBV5-4 and TRBJ1-2, with 7 bases aligning to TRBD1. Germline assignment: CDR1 SGHNT and CDR2 YYREEE (reference sequence). With 1 base clipped from V and 4 bases from J, the junction kept 19 bases outside the gene matches. The CDR3 covers 19 residues. The CDR3 is CASSLFSSAQGQGVYGYTF. CDR3 nucleotide sequence: TGTGCCAGCAGCTTGTTCTCTAGTGCACAGGGCCAGGGGGTCTATGGCTACACCTTC.

This clonotype was found a few times. The rearrangement uses TRBV11-2 and TRBJ2-2; D is perhaps TRBD2 (5 bases). Germline CDR1 reads SGHAT; CDR2 reads FQNNGV. The V and J ends lost 0 bases and 4 bases respectively, with 9 bases between them. The length of the CDR3 is 15 residues. The CDR3 DNA reads TGTGCCAGCAGCTTAGAGGGAGATGGCACCGGGGAGCTGTTTTTT. As protein: CASSLEGDGTGELFF.

There are many counts of this clonotype. The chain has TRBV12-3 or TRBV12-4 and TRBJ1-1; weak D call: TRBD1 (6 bases). V was shortened by 3 bases and J by 1 base, with 9 bases between the two germline ends. The CDR3 length is 14 residues. The CDR3 protein is CASSFGTKNTEAFF. CDR3 nucleotide sequence: TGTGCCAGCAGTTTTGGGACAAAGAACACTGAAGCTTTCTTT.